One sample yielded the 21 T cell receptor beta chains listed below, sequenced in a study of early T cells in non-severe SARS-CoV-2 infection. MiXCR, applied by TCRdb to the 5' RACE reads, yields one record per CDR3 protein. The sample lists 65,000 to 95,000 distinct CDR3 sequences, approximately 5% occurring once. The material sequenced was whole blood, taken at baseline. These receptors came from an adult who was a healthcare worker with PCR-confirmed SARS-CoV-2 infection or an uninfected control (not recorded which).

The chain has TRBV5-1 and TRBJ2-7; 9 nucleotides agree with TRBD2. V lost 3 bases and J lost 7; bases outside the gene matches: 5. Germline values: CDR1 SGHRS, CDR2 YFSETQ. The CDR3 loop spans 13 amino acids. CDR3 residues: CASSSTSGGEQYF. The CDR3 nucleotides read TGCGCCAGCAGCTCGACTAGCGGAGGGGAGCAGTACTTC.

This clonotype was recorded many times. The chain recombines TRBV4-1 with TRBJ2-7, with D unresolved. V gave up 3 bases and J gave up 1 base, with 10 bases separating them. Germline V lookup: CDR1 MGHRA, CDR2 YSYEKL. The CDR3 is 14 amino acids. The CDR3 region is CASSQVDASYEQYF. CDR3 sequence (DNA): TGCGCCAGCAGCCAGGTGGACGCATCCTACGAGCAGTACTTC.

V usage is TRBV30 and J usage is TRBJ2-2; tentative D call: TRBD2 (5 bases). The CDR3 covers 13 residues. V dropped 4 bases and J dropped 3 bases, with 9 bases sitting between them. Germline CDR1 reads GTSNPN; CDR2 reads SVGIG (reference sequence). The CDR3 nucleotides read TGTGCCTGGAAGGACTTTTACACCGGGGAGCTGTTTTTT. As protein: CAWKDFYTGELFF.

This clonotype was recorded at least ten times. The chain uses TRBV20-1 and TRBJ1-5; 8 nucleotides align to TRBD1. CDR3 length: 14 residues. J lost 3 bases, V lost 3 bases, and 4 bases had no gene match. Looked up from germline, CDR1 is DFQATT and CDR2 is SNEGSKA (reference sequence). CDR3 in DNA: TGCAGTGCTAGTTCAGGGGGCCCCAATCAGCCCCAGCATTTT. It encodes CSASSGGPNQPQHF.

The chain couples TRBV7-2 to TRBJ1-4, with D unclear. Trimming pared 2 bases from V and 1 base from J, leaving 11 bases between. The CDR3 sequence is 16 residues long. CDR1 and CDR2 (germline): SGHTA, FQGNSA. CDR3 loop: CASSLRPLGTNEKLFF. For the CDR3, the DNA is TGTGCCAGCAGCTTAAGACCCCTCGGAACTAATGAAAAACTGTTTTTT.

This clonotype occurred many times. The chain joins TRBV7-6 to TRBJ2-1; D gene unclear. This CDR3 region has 11 residues. From germline, CDR1 is SGHVS and CDR2 FNYEAQ. Deletions cut 2 bases from V and 10 bases from J, with 6 bases between. CDR3 DNA sequence: TGTGCCAGCAGCTTAATCGGGGAGCAGTTCTTC. Translating it yields CASSLIGEQFF.

This clonotype was seen more than once but under ten times. This chain joins TRBV12-3 or TRBV12-4 and TRBJ2-4; D is uncertain. V was cut by 7 bases and J by 0 bases, with 16 bases left in between. CDR3 size: 16 residues. The CDR3 loop reads CASTPAPITAKNIQYF. CDR3 nucleotides: TGTGCCAGCACCCCAGCCCCCATAACAGCCAAAAACATTCAGTACTTC.

This chain connects TRBV4-1 to TRBJ1-5, with a weak D call TRBD1 (5 bases). This CDR3 spans 20 amino acids. Deletions cut 4 bases from V and 2 bases from J, with 27 bases between. CDR1 and CDR2 from the germline V gene are MGHRA and YSYEKL. The CDR3 nucleotides are TGCGCCAGCAGCCGGATCCCTATGGCGGGGGACCGGTATCGCAATCAGCCCCAGCATTTT. This encodes CASSRIPMAGDRYRNQPQHF.

This chain connects TRBV20-1 to TRBJ1-5; tentative D call: TRBD1 (6 bases). Trimming took 6 bases from V and 3 from J, leaving 15 bases between them. CDR3 length: 14 amino acids. CDR1 and CDR2 (germline): DFQATT, SNEGSKA (reference sequence). CDR3 residues: CSAALGQFNQPQHF. The CDR3 DNA sequence: TGCAGTGCCGCCCTTGGACAGTTCAATCAGCCCCAGCATTTT.

The table lists this clonotype with many counts. The chain uses TRBV7-6 and TRBJ2-3; D gene uncertain. The CDR3 loop spans 14 amino acids. Germline CDR1 and CDR2: SGHVS and FNYEAQ. V shed 2 bases and J shed 6 bases, with 12 bases lying between them. The CDR3 loop is CASSLSIPRDTQYF. The CDR3 coding sequence is TGTGCCAGCAGCTTAAGTATCCCCCGGGATACGCAGTATTTT.

Ten or more counts support this clonotype. The chain couples TRBV20-1 to TRBJ2-6; 9 nucleotides line up with TRBD1. Trimming cost V 6 bases and J 5 bases; bases outside gene matches: 14. CDR3 size: 17 residues. Germline lookup yields CDR1 DFQATT and CDR2 SNEGSKA (reference sequence). The CDR3 reads CSAETDRGDGWANVLTF. The CDR3 coding sequence is TGCAGTGCCGAGACGGACAGGGGCGATGGTTGGGCCAACGTCCTGACTTTC.

In this sample, this clonotype turned up many times. The rearrangement links TRBV7-3 to TRBJ2-1, with D tentatively TRBD2 (6 bases). The CDR3 length is 17 residues. Trimming stripped 1 base from V and 3 bases from J, with 16 bases between. The germline gives CDR1 SGHTA, CDR2 FQGTGA. CDR3 bases: TGTGCCAGCAGCTTAAACCCCCGGGAGTGGGTCTACAATGAGCAGTTCTTC. This sequence encodes CASSLNPREWVYNEQFF.

The chain carries TRBV5-5 and TRBJ1-3; the D is unclear. There are 13 residues in the CDR3. V shed 7 bases and J shed 9 bases, with 17 bases lying between them. CDR1 and CDR2 from the germline V gene are SGHKS and YYEKEE (reference sequence). This chain's CDR3 is CASGPRLLSTIYF. The DNA of the CDR3 is TGTGCCAGCGGGCCCCGGCTCTTGAGCACCATATATTTT.

CDR3 sequence reads: CASGLGADTQYF. As DNA, the CDR3 is TGTGCTAGTGGCCTTGGAGCTGATACGCAGTATTTT. V is TRBV12-5 and J is TRBJ2-3; no clear D gene. Germline CDR1 is LGHNT and CDR2 is FRNRAP. V lost 6 bases to trimming and J lost 6 bases, with 10 bases between them. This CDR3 has 12 amino acids.

This clonotype has ten or more counts. The chain employs TRBV24-1 and TRBJ1-2; 8 positions agree with TRBD1. This CDR3 spans 15 amino acids. The trim removed 5 bases at V and 5 bases at J, leaving 9 bases unmatched. The germline V gene has CDR1 KGHDR and CDR2 SFDVKD. CDR3 amino acids: CATSGRGQGIYGYTF. CDR3 DNA: TGTGCCACCAGTGGACGTGGACAGGGTATTTATGGCTACACCTTC.

This clonotype showed up many times. The rearrangement joins TRBV18 to TRBJ1-4; D not resolved. The germline V and J ends were trimmed by 5 bases and 7 bases, with 11 bases remaining between them. The CDR3 contains 13 residues. The V gene's germline CDR1 is KGHSH and CDR2 LQKENI. The CDR3 reads CASSTDYGEKLFF. In DNA form, the CDR3 reads TGTGCCAGCTCAACTGACTACGGTGAAAAACTGTTTTTT. Based on the CDR3 plus reference TRBV18 and TRBJ1-4, the full variable domain is NAGVMQNPRHLVRRRGQEARLRCSPMKGHSHVYWYRQLPEEGLKFMVYLQKENIIDESGMPKERFSAEFPKEGPSILRIQQVVRGDSAAYFCASSTDYGEKLFFGSGTQLSVL.

The sample holds many counts of this clonotype. V is TRBV27 and J is TRBJ2-5, with D possibly TRBD2 on 5 matching bases. The CDR3 totals 14 residues. Trimming cost V 5 bases and J 6 bases, with 16 bases left between them. Germline-derived CDR1 and CDR2 are MNHEY and SMNVEV (reference sequence). CDR3 bases: TGTGCCAGCAGTCCAACGACGCGACTAAAGACCCAGTACTTC. Protein product: CASSPTTRLKTQYF.

This clonotype was seen ten or more times. The chain recombines TRBV10-3 with TRBJ2-1; 8 nucleotides line up with TRBD2. The junction had 3 bases not matched to a gene; V was cut back by 3 bases and J by 2 bases. The germline V gene has CDR1 ENHRY and CDR2 SYGVKD. The CDR3 has 15 amino acids. CDR3 loop: CAISDSGRPYNEQFF. DNA for the CDR3: TGTGCCATCAGTGACAGCGGGAGACCCTACAATGAGCAGTTCTTC.

This clonotype was found many times. This chain joins TRBV14 and TRBJ1-4, with D possibly TRBD1 on 6 matching bases. The CDR3 is made up of 12 amino acids. The V gene lost 1 base and the J gene lost 11 bases, with 8 bases spanning the gap. The germline V gene has CDR1 SGHDN and CDR2 FVKESK. CDR3 nucleotides: TGTGCCAGCAGCCAAGGGCAGGGGAAACTGTTTTTT. Amino acids: CASSQGQGKLFF.

Ten or more counts support this clonotype. The chain joins TRBV11-2 to TRBJ1-1; D is undetermined. Trimming shortened V by 5 bases and J by 0 bases, and 10 bases separated the two germline ends. The CDR3 has 14 residues. The germline V gene encodes CDR1 SGHAT and CDR2 FQNNGV. The CDR3 DNA reads TGTGCCAGCAGCCCACAAACCCTGAACACTGAAGCTTTCTTT. It specifies CASSPQTLNTEAFF.

V is TRBV5-4 and J is TRBJ2-7; 11 bases agree with TRBD2. The germline V gene has CDR1 SGHNT and CDR2 YYREEE (reference sequence). This CDR3 spans 15 amino acids. V gave up 4 bases and J gave up 4 bases; unmatched junction bases: 7. CDR3 loop: CASSSTSGSIYEQYF. In DNA, the CDR3 is TGTGCCAGCAGCAGTACTAGCGGGAGTATTTACGAGCAGTACTTC.